Listed here are 14 T cell receptor beta chains from one sample, sequenced in a study of blood T cell repertoires in COVID-19. Profiling relied on immunoSEQ multiplex PCR, and the TCRdb table lists in-frame clones only, not all of them. This sample has 160,000 or so clones, with roughly 88% found just once. The sequencing sample was made of PBMCs or T cells enriched from blood (not recorded which). These receptor sequences come from a woman in her fifties or sixties who had recovered from COVID-19.

The CDR3 coding sequence is TGTGCCAGCCTCCTCAGAGGGCGCTTCAATGAGCAGTTCTTC. The encoded protein is CASLLRGRFNEQFF. This chain links TRBV5-6 with TRBJ2-1, with TRBD2 as a possible D gene (5 bases). The CDR3 is 14 amino acids. Trimming removed 7 bases at V and 6 bases at J, with 17 bases between. The germline V gene has CDR1 SGHDT and CDR2 YYEEEE.

The genes are TRBV6-2 or TRBV6-3 and TRBJ1-5; weak D call: TRBD1 (6 bases). Trimming stripped 2 bases from V and 7 bases from J, with 15 bases between. The CDR3 spans 15 residues. CDR1 is MNHEY and CDR2 is SVGEGT in the germline V gene. CDR3 coding DNA: TGTGCCAGCAGTTACCCTGATGGGGGCGGACAGCCCCAGCATTTT. Residues: CASSYPDGGGQPQHF.

The chain uses TRBV12-5 and TRBJ1-3; perhaps TRBD1 as D (6 bases). CDR1 and CDR2 from the germline V gene are LGHNT and FRNRAP. Trimming left V 1 base short and J 1 base short, with 14 bases between. This CDR3 is 17 amino acids long. The DNA of the CDR3 is TGTGCTAGTGGTTTGGAGTCAGGGGTCGCGTCTGGAAACACCATATATTTT. It translates to CASGLESGVASGNTIYF. Full variable domain (missing parts from reference TRBV12-5 and TRBJ1-3): DARVTQTPRHKVTEMGQEVTMRCQPILGHNTVFWYRQTMMQGLELLAYFRNRAPLDDSGMPKDRFSAEMPDATLATLKIQPSEPRDSAVYFCASGLESGVASGNTIYFGEGSWLTVV.

This clone is a singleton in its sample. A read error is possible here, since a much larger clone lies one base away. The rearrangement uses TRBV24-1 and TRBJ1-4; 10 nucleotides match TRBD1. The CDR3 has 15 amino acids. The V gene's germline CDR1 is KGHDR and CDR2 SFDVKD. The CDR3 DNA reads TGTACCACCAGTGAGTCCGGGACAGGGGCAGAAAAACTGTTTTTT. Encoded protein: CTTSESGTGAEKLFF.

The chain has TRBV5-6 and TRBJ2-1, with D possibly matching TRBD1 (6 bases). In germline, CDR1 is SGHDT, CDR2 YYEEEE. The CDR3 is made up of 14 amino acids. V was clipped by 3 bases and J by 5 bases, with 12 bases between them. The CDR3 is CASSWKGDHNEQFF. In DNA, the CDR3 is TGTGCCAGCAGCTGGAAGGGGGATCACAATGAGCAGTTCTTC.

The CDR3 region is CASSGGSTGNPYGYTF. In DNA form, the CDR3 reads TGTGCCAGCAGTGGAGGTTCTACAGGGAATCCCTATGGCTACACCTTC. This sequence joins TRBV2 and TRBJ1-2, with D tentatively TRBD1 (6 bases). The germline CDR1 and CDR2 sequences are SNHLY and FYNNEI. The CDR3 runs 16 residues. V was trimmed by 4 bases and J by 4 bases, leaving 19 bases between them.

The J gene is TRBJ1-3, the V gene TRBV7-2; D call uncertain. The germline gives CDR1 SGHTA, CDR2 FQGNSA. The V end lost 6 bases, the J end lost 0 bases, and 12 bases lay between the germline ends. This CDR3 is built from 15 residues. The CDR3 region is CASSPSSDSGNTIYF. The CDR3 nucleotides read TGTGCCAGCAGTCCTTCATCAGACTCTGGAAACACCATATATTTT.

The rearrangement uses TRBV6-5 and TRBJ1-4; 7 positions agree with TRBD1. With V trimmed by 2 bases and J by 6 bases, 6 bases remained unmatched. CDR1 MNHEY and CDR2 SVGAGI come from the germline V gene. This CDR3 has 15 amino acids. CDR3 DNA: TGTGCCAGCAGTTACACAACAGGGGTCGATGAAAAACTGTTTTTT. Translating it yields CASSYTTGVDEKLFF.

The rearrangement uses TRBV3-1 (or the pseudogene TRBV3-2) and TRBJ2-7, with 10 bases identical to TRBD1. The V and J ends lost 1 base and 4 bases, in that order; junction bases with no gene match: 7. There are 16 residues in the CDR3. Germline V gene sequence: CDR1 LGHDT, CDR2 YNNKEL (reference sequence). CDR3 nucleotides: TGTGCCAGCAGCCAAGTCCCGAGGGACAGGGGTTACGAGCAGTACTTC. Protein: CASSQVPRDRGYEQYF.

V is TRBV6-6 and J is TRBJ2-7; D perhaps matches TRBD1 (6 bases). The CDR3 sequence is 14 residues long. V shed 8 bases and J shed 1 base, with 15 bases lying between them. Germline V gene sequence: CDR1 MNHNY, CDR2 SVGAGI (reference sequence). The CDR3 protein is CASGDRRGSYEQYF. The CDR3 DNA reads TGTGCCAGCGGGGACCGCAGGGGTTCCTACGAGCAGTACTTC.

The CDR3: CASSLARGAGGYTF. The DNA of the CDR3 is TGTGCCAGCAGCTTGGCCCGGGGGGCTGGAGGCTACACCTTC. J is TRBJ1-2 and V is TRBV5-6, with TRBD1 as a possible D gene (6 bases). Germline values: CDR1 SGHDT, CDR2 YYEEEE. This CDR3 region has 14 residues. Between the trimmed V and J ends, which lost 0 bases and 8 bases, there was a span of 14 bases.

This clone has just one count. The rearrangement joins TRBV9 to TRBJ1-3; 9 positions agree with TRBD1. The germline CDR1 and CDR2 sequences are SGDLS and YYNGEE. There are 20 residues in the CDR3. J was trimmed by 2 bases and V by 4 bases; bases with no gene match: 19. Here the CDR3 reads CASSSPRTGQGQWAGNTIYF. DNA of the CDR3: TGTGCCAGCAGCTCCCCCCGGACGGGACAGGGCCAATGGGCTGGAAACACCATATATTTT. The complete variable domain, with remaining parts taken from reference TRBV9 and TRBJ1-3, reads DSGVTQTPKHLITATGQRVTLRCSPRSGDLSVYWYQQSLDQGLQFLIQYYNGEERAKGNILERFSAQQFPDLHSELNLSSLELGDSALYFCASSSPRTGQGQWAGNTIYFGEGSWLTVV.

This clone was seen once. The CDR3 DNA follows: TGTGCCAGCAGCTCGCTATCGGACAGGGCCAAGAGAGATACGCAGTATTTT. Its protein is CASSSLSDRAKRDTQYF. The chain links TRBV5-5 to TRBJ2-3, with 8 bases that match TRBD1. V trimming: 3 bases; J trimming: 5 bases; junction bases outside the gene matches: 14. The CDR3 loop spans 17 amino acids. The germline CDR1 and CDR2 sequences are SGHKS and YYEKEE (reference sequence).

This clone was observed a single time. The CDR3 loop is CATAGGGTEAFF. The CDR3 DNA reads as TGTGCCACCGCAGGGGGTGGCACTGAAGCTTTCTTT. The V gene is TRBV24-1, the J gene TRBJ1-1; TRBD1 aligns across 7 bases. Germline V CDR1 and CDR2: KGHDR, SFDVKD. The CDR3 is 12 residues long. Trimming took 9 bases from V and 4 from J; bases not matched to a gene: 4.